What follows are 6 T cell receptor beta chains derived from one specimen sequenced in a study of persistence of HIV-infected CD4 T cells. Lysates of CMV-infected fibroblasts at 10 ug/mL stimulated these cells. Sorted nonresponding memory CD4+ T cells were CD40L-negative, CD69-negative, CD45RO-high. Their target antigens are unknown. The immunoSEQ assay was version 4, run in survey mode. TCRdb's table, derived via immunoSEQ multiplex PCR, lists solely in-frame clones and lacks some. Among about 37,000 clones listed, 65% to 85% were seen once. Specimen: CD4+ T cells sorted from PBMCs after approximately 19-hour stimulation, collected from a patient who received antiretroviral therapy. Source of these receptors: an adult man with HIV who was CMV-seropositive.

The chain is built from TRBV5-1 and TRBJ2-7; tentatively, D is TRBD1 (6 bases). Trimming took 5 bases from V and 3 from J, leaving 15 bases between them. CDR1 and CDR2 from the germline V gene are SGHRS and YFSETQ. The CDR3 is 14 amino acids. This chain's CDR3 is CASRPTDSNYEQYF. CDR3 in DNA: TGCGCCAGCAGGCCGACGGACAGCAACTACGAGCAGTACTTC.

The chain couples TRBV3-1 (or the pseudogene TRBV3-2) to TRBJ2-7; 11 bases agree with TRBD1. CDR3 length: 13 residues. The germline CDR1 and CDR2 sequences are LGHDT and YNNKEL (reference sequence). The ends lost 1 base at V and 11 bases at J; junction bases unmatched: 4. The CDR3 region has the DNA TGTGCCAGCAGCCAAGGGGGACAGGGGGTTAAGTACTTC. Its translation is CASSQGGQGVKYF.

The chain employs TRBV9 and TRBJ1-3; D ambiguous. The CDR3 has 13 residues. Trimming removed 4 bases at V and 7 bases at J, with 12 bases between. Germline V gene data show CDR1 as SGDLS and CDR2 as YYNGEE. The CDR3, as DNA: TGTGCCAGCAGCCCCCCTCCGGGGAACACCATATATTTT. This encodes CASSPPPGNTIYF.

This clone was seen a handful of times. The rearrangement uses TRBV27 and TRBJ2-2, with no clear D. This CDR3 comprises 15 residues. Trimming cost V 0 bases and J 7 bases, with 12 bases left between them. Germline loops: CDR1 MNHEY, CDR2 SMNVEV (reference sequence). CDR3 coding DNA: TGTGCCAGCAGTTTATCGAGTGGGCTGGGCGGGGAGCTGTTTTTT. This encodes CASSLSSGLGGELFF.

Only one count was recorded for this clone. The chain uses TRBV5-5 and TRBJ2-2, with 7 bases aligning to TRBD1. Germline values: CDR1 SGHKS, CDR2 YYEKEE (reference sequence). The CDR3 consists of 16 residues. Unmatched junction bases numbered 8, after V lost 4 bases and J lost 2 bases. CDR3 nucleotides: TGTGCCAGCAGCAGTGACGGGACAGTTAACACCGGGGAGCTGTTTTTT. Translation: CASSSDGTVNTGELFF.

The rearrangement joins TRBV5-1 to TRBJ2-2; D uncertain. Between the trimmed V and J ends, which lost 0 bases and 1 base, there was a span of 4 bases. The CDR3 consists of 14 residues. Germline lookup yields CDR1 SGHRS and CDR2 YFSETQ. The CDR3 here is CASSLGQNTGELFF. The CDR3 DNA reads TGCGCCAGCAGCTTGGGACAGAACACCGGGGAGCTGTTTTTT.